Each of the 24 T cell receptor beta chains below was sequenced from the same sample in a study of post-analysis software for immune sequencing data. Whole-study findings and limits: TRBV segments more frequent in patients than in controls numbered roughly 5 and included TRBV5-6, TRBV5-1 and TRBV20-1.

The antigens of these receptors remain unknown. Unique-molecular-identifier-tagged TCR beta cDNA libraries were used. A single record per CDR3 protein comes from TCRdb applying MiXCR to the PCR reads. The sample has 750,000 to 950,000 distinct CDR3 sequences; around 42% are singletons. The sample comprised blood. Receptors were obtained from a girl aged 5-17 years with multiple sclerosis.

The genes are TRBV20-1 and TRBJ2-1; 9 bases align to TRBD1. This CDR3 is 14 amino acids long. CDR1 is DFQATT and CDR2 is SNEGSKA in the germline V gene (reference sequence). V shed 3 bases, J shed 5 bases, and the junction held 5 bases outside the gene matches. The CDR3, as DNA: TGCAGTGCTAGGGCGGGACAGGGAGACAATGAGCAGTTCTTC. As protein: CSARAGQGDNEQFF.

This sequence joins TRBV7-6 and TRBJ2-7, with 8 nucleotides matching TRBD2. This CDR3 has 17 amino acids. The J segment lost 0 bases and the V segment lost 1 base, leaving 8 bases of the junction unmatched. Per germline, CDR1 SGHVS and CDR2 FNYEAQ. CDR3 sequence (DNA): TGTGCCAGCAGCTTAGGTTGGCGGGAGGATAGCTCCTACGAGCAGTACTTC. Its protein is CASSLGWREDSSYEQYF.

V and J are TRBV7-9 and TRBJ1-2, with D possibly being TRBD1 (5 bases). The CDR3 extends over 16 amino acids. Trimming removed 5 bases at V and 2 bases at J, with 18 bases between. Germline V gives CDR1 SEHNR, CDR2 FQNEAQ (reference sequence). In DNA, the CDR3 is TGTGCCAGCAGCCTCGGGACTTCAGCCCCCAACTATGGCTACACCTTC. Protein: CASSLGTSAPNYGYTF.

In its sample, this clonotype was seen a few times. This chain joins TRBV20-1 and TRBJ2-7, with D possibly matching TRBD2 (5 bases). Per germline, CDR1 DFQATT and CDR2 SNEGSKA (reference sequence). The CDR3 runs 15 residues. Trimming took 0 bases from V and 3 from J, leaving 15 bases between them. The CDR3 DNA reads as TGCAGTGCTAGAGATGTGGGAGCCAGGTTCTACGAGCAGTACTTC. This sequence encodes CSARDVGARFYEQYF.

The chain employs TRBV12-3 or TRBV12-4 and TRBJ2-2; 9 bases align to TRBD2. V shed 3 bases and J 4 bases; nucleotides not matched to a gene: 3. The CDR3 runs 15 residues. The CDR3: CASSLAGGITGELFF. CDR3 bases: TGTGCCAGCAGTTTGGCGGGAGGGATCACCGGGGAGCTGTTTTTT.

This clonotype was detected only a few times. The chain is built from TRBV5-1 and TRBJ2-7; no definite D call. Germline CDR1 SGHRS, CDR2 YFSETQ. CDR3 length: 13 residues. Trimming stripped 4 bases from V and 4 bases from J, with 12 bases between. CDR3 coding DNA: TGCGCCAGCAGCACCGAAACAGCTTACGAGCAGTACTTC. It codes for CASSTETAYEQYF.

Only a few counts were recorded for this clonotype. V usage is TRBV20-1 and J usage is TRBJ1-6, with 11 bases fitting TRBD1. The CDR3 length is 15 residues. V shed 0 bases, J shed 9 bases, and the junction held 4 bases outside the gene matches. In germline, CDR1 is DFQATT, CDR2 SNEGSKA (reference sequence). CDR3 region: CSARDRDRGGSPLHF. The CDR3 bases are TGCAGTGCTAGAGATCGGGACAGGGGGGGTTCACCCCTCCACTTT.

The chain employs TRBV7-2 and TRBJ2-3, with D possibly matching TRBD2 (6 bases). The CDR3 spans 15 residues. The V gene lost 3 bases and the J gene lost 2 bases, with 12 bases spanning the gap. Germline V gene lookup returns CDR1 SGHTA and CDR2 FQGNSA. CDR3 sequence (DNA): TGTGCCAGCAGCTTGAGGCGGGGACTCACAGATACGCAGTATTTT. Encoded protein: CASSLRRGLTDTQYF.

This chain uses TRBV7-9 with TRBJ2-1; TRBD2 agrees at 15 bases. Unmatched junction bases numbered 5, after V lost 5 bases and J lost 6 bases. CDR1 SEHNR and CDR2 FQNEAQ come from the germline V gene (reference sequence). The CDR3 totals 16 residues. CDR3 bases: TGTGCCAGCAGCCCATGGGGACTAGCGGGAGGCAATGAGCAGTTCTTC. Protein: CASSPWGLAGGNEQFF.

The chain is built from TRBV7-8 and TRBJ2-6; D call uncertain. V was shortened by 6 bases and J by 1 base, with 10 bases between the two germline ends. CDR1 and CDR2 (germline): SGHVS, FQNEAQ. The CDR3 has 15 amino acids. CDR3 DNA: TGTGCCAGCAGAAACCCGGGTTCTGGGGCCAACGTCCTGACTTTC. This sequence encodes CASRNPGSGANVLTF.

This rearrangement joins TRBV6-5 to TRBJ2-3, with D perhaps TRBD2 (6 bases). The CDR3 length is 15 residues. V was shortened by 5 bases and J by 0 bases, with 12 bases between the two germline ends. In germline, CDR1 is MNHEY, CDR2 SVGAGI. The DNA for the CDR3 is TGTGCCAGCAGTACTCTAGCGACCAGCACAGATACGCAGTATTTT. Protein product: CASSTLATSTDTQYF.

This clonotype occurred once. The chain carries TRBV7-3 and TRBJ2-1, with 8 positions matching TRBD2. The ends lost 5 bases at V and 9 bases at J; junction bases unmatched: 12. The V gene's germline CDR1 is SGHTA and CDR2 FQGTGA. This CDR3 contains 15 residues. The DNA for the CDR3 is TGTGCCAGCAGCCCAGAATTGGGGACTAGGGGTGAGCAGTTCTTC. Protein: CASSPELGTRGEQFF.

The genes are TRBV7-9 and TRBJ1-1; weak D call: TRBD1 (6 bases). The V end lost 1 base, the J end lost 5 bases, and 14 bases lay between the germline ends. This CDR3 comprises 15 residues. The germline CDR1 and CDR2 sequences are SEHNR and FQNEAQ (reference sequence). CDR3 protein: CASSLGQGMRTEAFF. The CDR3 region has the DNA TGTGCCAGCAGCTTAGGGCAGGGGATGCGAACTGAAGCTTTCTTT.

The rearrangement links TRBV7-8 to TRBJ1-5; D is possibly TRBD1 (6 bases). With 4 bases removed from V and 1 base from J, the gap between germline ends came to 26 bases. CDR1 and CDR2 from the germline V gene are SGHVS and FQNEAQ. CDR3 length equals 20 residues. The CDR3 spells CASSSEGGTHSAGSNQPQHF. CDR3 DNA: TGTGCCAGCAGCTCCGAGGGGGGGACCCATAGCGCGGGGAGCAATCAGCCCCAGCATTTT.

In the case of this clonotype: The junction does not match germline at one end; this may be a read error. The rearrangement uses TRBV27 and TRBJ2-4; 7 positions agree with TRBD2. The CDR3 covers 15 residues. Germline V lookup: CDR1 MNHEY, CDR2 SMNVEV (reference sequence). CDR3 DNA: TGTGCCAGCAGTCCCCACTCGACAAGGGACTACGAGCAGTATTTC. Residues: CASSPHSTRDYEQYF.

This chain links TRBV5-1 with TRBJ1-1; unclear D gene. The CDR3 has 15 residues. CDR1 is SGHRS and CDR2 is YFSETQ in the germline V gene. V was pared by 0 bases and J by 3 bases, with 12 bases between. For the CDR3, the DNA is TGCGCCAGCAGCTTGGCCGCGGGCTCGCACACTGAAGCTTTCTTT. It is translated as CASSLAAGSHTEAFF.

This clonotype has just a few counts. The chain couples TRBV29-1 to TRBJ2-7; 12 bases are shared with TRBD1. Germline V CDR1 and CDR2: SQVTM, ANQGSEA. V lost 6 bases, J lost 4 bases, and 4 bases stayed unmatched. This CDR3 is built from 13 residues. The CDR3 bases are TGCAGCGTGTCGGGACAGGGGGCTTACGAGCAGTACTTC. It codes for CSVSGQGAYEQYF.

This clonotype appeared a few times. This chain links TRBV11-1 with TRBJ2-7, with 7 bases matching TRBD2. There are 16 residues in the CDR3. V trimming: 1 base; J trimming: 3 bases; junction bases outside the gene matches: 9. The germline V gene encodes CDR1 SGHAT and CDR2 FQDESV (reference sequence). The chain's CDR3 is CASSLVFGGSFYEQYF. In DNA form, the CDR3 reads TGTGCCAGCAGCTTAGTGTTTGGCGGGAGCTTCTACGAGCAGTACTTC.

This clonotype showed up just once. The chain uses TRBV20-1 and TRBJ1-1; D is ambiguous. The germline V gene has CDR1 DFQATT and CDR2 SNEGSKA (reference sequence). The CDR3 is 13 residues long. Deletions cut 1 base from V and 5 bases from J, with 11 bases between. Here the CDR3 DNA reads TGCAGTGCTAGAGCGAACGTAAAGACTGAAGCTTTCTTT. Translating it yields CSARANVKTEAFF.

This chain uses TRBV7-2 with TRBJ2-3; a possible D gene is TRBD2 (5 bases). V gave up 1 base and J gave up 2 bases, with 13 bases separating them. This CDR3 spans 16 amino acids. Per the germline V gene, CDR1 is SGHTA and CDR2 is FQGNSA. The CDR3 DNA sequence: TGTGCCAGCAGCTTAGAAATAGCGTCTTACACAGATACGCAGTATTTT. Its translation: CASSLEIASYTDTQYF. The full variable domain, with the rest looked up from reference TRBV7-2 and TRBJ2-3, is GAGVSQSPSNKVTEKGKDVELRCDPISGHTALYWYRQSLGQGLEFLIYFQGNSAPDKSGLPSDRFSAERTGGSVSTLTIQRTQQEDSAVYLCASSLEIASYTDTQYFGPGTRLTVL.

This chain connects TRBV10-3 to TRBJ2-5, with D perhaps matching TRBD1 or TRBD2 (7 bases each). Germline lookup yields CDR1 ENHRY and CDR2 SYGVKD. Trimming pared 6 bases from V and 4 bases from J, leaving 18 bases between. CDR3 size: 15 residues. CDR3 residues: CAISEGATSTETQYF. The CDR3, as DNA: TGTGCCATCAGCGAGGGGGCGACTAGCACAGAGACCCAGTACTTC.

This clonotype was detected only once. The genes are TRBV25-1 and TRBJ1-2; unclear D gene. The CDR3 runs 12 residues. V lost 3 bases, J lost 4 bases, and 6 bases lay in between. The germline CDR1 and CDR2 sequences are MGHDK and SYGVNS. CDR3 coding DNA: TGTGCCAGCAGTGACCTCGCCTATGGCTACACCTTC. Translation gives CASSDLAYGYTF.

The chain combines TRBV20-1 with TRBJ2-3; 14 nucleotides line up with TRBD2. Per germline, CDR1 DFQATT and CDR2 SNEGSKA (reference sequence). This CDR3 has 16 residues. Germline trimming cut 0 bases from V and 6 bases from J; bases unmatched to any gene: 5. CDR3 sequence: CSARDRTSGRSDTQYF. The CDR3 nucleotides are TGCAGTGCTAGAGATCGGACTAGCGGGAGGTCGGATACGCAGTATTTT.

As to this clonotype: Being one base from a much bigger clone, this may be a read error. The J gene is TRBJ2-1, the V gene TRBV29-1, with D tentatively TRBD1 (7 bases). The CDR3 sequence is 12 residues long. The V end lost 4 bases, the J end lost 7 bases, and 11 bases lay between the germline ends. Germline V gene data show CDR1 as SQVTM and CDR2 as ANQGSEA. CDR3 loop: CSVGRGRNEQFF. CDR3 coding DNA: TGCAGCGTTGGCAGGGGGAGGAATGAGCAGTTCTTC.